This T cell receptor beta chain was recovered during a study of siplizumab effects on memory and regulatory T cells. Assays captured 9.8 x 10^4 or so TCR templates per sample. Sequencing used immunoSEQ multiplex PCR; TCRdb keeps in-frame clones, though not all of them. This table has around 100,000 clones, about 91% appearing once. This receptor was identified in a human donor in good health. The sequenced material came from CD4+ T cells sorted from blood.

The CDR3 bases are TGCGCCAGCAGCCCTGGATCCAATCCCTACGAGCAGTACTTC. It encodes CASSPGSNPYEQYF. This chain joins TRBV5-1 and TRBJ2-7; D ambiguous. V lost 4 bases and J lost 2, with 13 bases in between. The CDR3 extends over 14 amino acids. Per germline, CDR1 SGHRS and CDR2 YFSETQ.